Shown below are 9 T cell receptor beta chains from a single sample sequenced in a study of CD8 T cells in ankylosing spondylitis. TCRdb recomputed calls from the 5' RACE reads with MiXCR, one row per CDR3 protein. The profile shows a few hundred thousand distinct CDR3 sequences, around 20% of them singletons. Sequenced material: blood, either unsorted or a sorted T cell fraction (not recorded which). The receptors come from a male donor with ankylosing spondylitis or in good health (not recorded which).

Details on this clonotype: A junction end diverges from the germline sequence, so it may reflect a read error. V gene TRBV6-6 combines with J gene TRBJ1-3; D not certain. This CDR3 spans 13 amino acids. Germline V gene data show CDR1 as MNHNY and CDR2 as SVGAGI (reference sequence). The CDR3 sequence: CASRGGPGSTIYF. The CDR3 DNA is TGTGCCAGCAGAGGAGGGCCGGGAAGCACCATATATTTT.

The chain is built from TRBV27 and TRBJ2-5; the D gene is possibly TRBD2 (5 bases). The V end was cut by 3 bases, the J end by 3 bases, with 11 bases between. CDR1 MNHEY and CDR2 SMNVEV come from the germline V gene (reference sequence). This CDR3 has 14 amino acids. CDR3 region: CASSFTREEETQYF. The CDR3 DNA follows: TGTGCCAGCAGTTTCACTAGAGAGGAAGAGACCCAGTACTTC.

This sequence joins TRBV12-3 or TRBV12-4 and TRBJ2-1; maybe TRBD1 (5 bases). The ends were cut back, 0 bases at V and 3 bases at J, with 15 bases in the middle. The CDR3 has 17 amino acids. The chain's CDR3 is CASSLAEGVWGYNEQFF. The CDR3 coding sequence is TGTGCCAGCAGTTTAGCGGAAGGGGTATGGGGCTACAATGAGCAGTTCTTC.

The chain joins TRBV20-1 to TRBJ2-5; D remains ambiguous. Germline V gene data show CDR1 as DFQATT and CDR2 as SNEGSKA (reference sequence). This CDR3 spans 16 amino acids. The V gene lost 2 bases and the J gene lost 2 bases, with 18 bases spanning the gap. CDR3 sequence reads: CSARIPARVLQETQYF. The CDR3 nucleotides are TGCAGTGCTAGAATTCCGGCTAGAGTACTTCAAGAGACCCAGTACTTC.

CDR3: CASSTGIGAGLGTGELFF. CDR3 nucleotides: TGTGCCAGCAGCACCGGGATCGGGGCGGGACTCGGTACCGGGGAGCTGTTTTTT. J is TRBJ2-2 and V is TRBV6-1; D might be TRBD2 (6 bases). The CDR3 loop spans 18 amino acids. Germline CDR1 is MNHNS and CDR2 is SASEGT. Trimming left V 6 bases short and J 5 bases short, with 25 bases between.

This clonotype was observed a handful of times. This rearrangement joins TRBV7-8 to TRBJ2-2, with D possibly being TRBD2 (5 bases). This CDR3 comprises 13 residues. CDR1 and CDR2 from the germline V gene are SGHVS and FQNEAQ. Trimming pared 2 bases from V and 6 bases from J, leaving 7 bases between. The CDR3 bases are TGTGCCAGCAGCTTAATCGGGGCCGGGGAGCTGTTTTTT. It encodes CASSLIGAGELFF.

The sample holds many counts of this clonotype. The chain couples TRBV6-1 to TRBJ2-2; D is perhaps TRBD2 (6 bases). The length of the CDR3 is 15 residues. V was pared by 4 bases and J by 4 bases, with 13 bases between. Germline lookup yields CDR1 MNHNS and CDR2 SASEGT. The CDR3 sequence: CASSAPGESTGELFF. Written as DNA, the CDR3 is TGTGCCAGCAGTGCCCCGGGGGAGAGCACCGGGGAGCTGTTTTTT.

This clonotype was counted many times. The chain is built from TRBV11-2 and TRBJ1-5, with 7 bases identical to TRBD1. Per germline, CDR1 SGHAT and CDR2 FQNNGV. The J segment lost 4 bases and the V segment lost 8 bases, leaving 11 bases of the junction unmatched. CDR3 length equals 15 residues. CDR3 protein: CASAPGDRKNQPQHF. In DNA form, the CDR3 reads TGTGCCAGCGCCCCGGGGGACAGAAAAAATCAGCCCCAGCATTTT.

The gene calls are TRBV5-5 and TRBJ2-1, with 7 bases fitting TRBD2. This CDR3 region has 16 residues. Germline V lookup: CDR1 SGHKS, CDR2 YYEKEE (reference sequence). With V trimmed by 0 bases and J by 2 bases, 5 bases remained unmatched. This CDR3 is CASSLAGGGTYNEQFF. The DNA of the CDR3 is TGTGCCAGCAGCTTGGCCGGGGGAGGGACCTACAATGAGCAGTTCTTC.